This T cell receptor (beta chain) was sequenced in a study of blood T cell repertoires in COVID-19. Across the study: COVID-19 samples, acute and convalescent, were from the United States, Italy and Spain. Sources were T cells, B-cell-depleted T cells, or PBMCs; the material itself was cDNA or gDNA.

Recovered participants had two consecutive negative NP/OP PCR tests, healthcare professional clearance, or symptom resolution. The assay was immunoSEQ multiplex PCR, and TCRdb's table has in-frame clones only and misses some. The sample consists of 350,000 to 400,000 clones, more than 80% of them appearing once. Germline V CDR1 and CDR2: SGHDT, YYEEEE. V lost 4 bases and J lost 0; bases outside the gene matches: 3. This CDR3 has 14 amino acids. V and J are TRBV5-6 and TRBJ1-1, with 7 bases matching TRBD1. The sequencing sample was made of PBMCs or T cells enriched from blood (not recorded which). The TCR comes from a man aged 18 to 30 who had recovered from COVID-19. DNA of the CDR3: TGTGCCAGCAGCCCGGGACAGATGAACACTGAAGCTTTCTTT. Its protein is CASSPGQMNTEAFF.